This entry lists 5 T cell receptor beta chains sequenced from one sample in a study of identical twins. TCRdb itself ran the 5' RACE reads through MiXCR, one entry per CDR3 protein. Among around 230,000 distinct CDR3 sequences listed, roughly a tenth were seen once. Sequences were obtained from memory (CD45RO+) T cells sorted from blood. Source of these receptors: a young woman in good health.

This sequence joins TRBV5-6 and TRBJ2-1; 11 nucleotides line up with TRBD2. CDR3 length: 16 residues. The germline V gene encodes CDR1 SGHDT and CDR2 YYEEEE. After removal of 3 bases from V and 7 bases from J, the junction contained 9 bases not matched to a gene. The DNA of the CDR3 is TGTGCCAGCAGCTCGGACACTAGCGGGAGCCATAATGAGCAGTTCTTC. Its translation: CASSSDTSGSHNEQFF.

This clonotype occurred many times. One end of the junction is discordant with germline, which a read error may explain. The chain recombines TRBV7-7 with TRBJ2-2, with D possibly matching TRBD2 (6 bases). The germline V gene has CDR1 SSHAT and CDR2 FNYEAQ (reference sequence). The CDR3 runs 15 residues. For the CDR3, the DNA is TGTGCTAGCAGCTTACTCCGCGCGGGGACCGGGGAGCTGTTTTTT. Its translation: CASSLLRAGTGELFF.

This chain uses TRBV9 with TRBJ2-1, with D maybe TRBD1 (6 bases). This CDR3 region has 14 residues. Germline V gives CDR1 SGDLS, CDR2 YYNGEE. The V end was cut by 6 bases, the J end by 1 base, with 11 bases between. For the CDR3, the DNA is TGTGCCAGCACCCTAGGGGGTTCCTACAATGAGCAGTTCTTC. It is translated as CASTLGGSYNEQFF.

This clonotype turned up a few times. DNA of the CDR3: TGCAGTGCTAGAGCCAGACCTGGAGGGAGAGAGACCCAGTACTTC. Its translation: CSARARPGGRETQYF. The chain joins TRBV20-1 to TRBJ2-5, with D perhaps matching TRBD2 (6 bases). In germline, CDR1 is DFQATT, CDR2 SNEGSKA (reference sequence). The CDR3 loop spans 15 amino acids. Trimming cost V 1 base and J 4 bases, with 16 bases left between them.

This clonotype was counted a few times. The V gene is TRBV12-3 or TRBV12-4, the J gene TRBJ2-1, with TRBD2 identical over 10 bases. Trimming cost V 6 bases and J 3 bases; bases outside gene matches: 5. This CDR3 has 15 amino acids. The CDR3 is CASRLAGTLYNEQFF. The CDR3 bases are TGTGCCAGCAGACTAGCGGGGACCCTCTACAATGAGCAGTTCTTC.